These 15 T cell receptor beta chains share one sample of origin, sequenced in a study of cytomegalovirus exposure and HLA in healthy donors. 13 Jbeta primers and 60 Vbeta primers were used for the PCR. Measured with immunoSEQ multiplex PCR; TCRdb has only the in-frame clones, and not every one. The sample shows 150,000 to 200,000 clones, roughly 77% of them seen only once. The sample consisted of PBMCs. The receptors were gathered from a woman in her thirties or forties in good health and CMV-seropositive.

V usage is TRBV6-1 and J usage is TRBJ2-4; 8 nucleotides line up with TRBD2. Germline loops: CDR1 MNHNS, CDR2 SASEGT. The CDR3 extends over 12 amino acids. The trim removed 6 bases at V and 15 bases at J, leaving 10 bases unmatched. This chain's CDR3 is CASRSTSGGGYF. CDR3 in DNA: TGTGCCAGCAGATCCACTAGCGGCGGAGGGTACTTC.

The chain is built from TRBV5-1 and TRBJ2-1; 9 bases are a match to TRBD2. The germline V gene has CDR1 SGHRS and CDR2 YFSETQ. This CDR3 is 14 amino acids long. The trim removed 4 bases at V and 8 bases at J, leaving 7 bases unmatched. The CDR3 DNA is TGCGCCAGCAGCGTGTCTAGCGGGATCGATGAGCAGTTCTTC. Its translation: CASSVSSGIDEQFF. The whole variable domain, remainder taken from reference TRBV5-1 and TRBJ2-1, is KAGVTQTPRYLIKTRGQQVTLSCSPISGHRSVSWYQQTPGQGLQFLFEYFSETQRNKGNFPGRFSGRQFSNSRSEMNVSTLELGDSALYLCASSVSSGIDEQFFGPGTRLTVL.

The chain couples TRBV5-1 to TRBJ1-1; perhaps TRBD1 as D (6 bases). There are 15 residues in the CDR3. Germline V gene lookup returns CDR1 SGHRS and CDR2 YFSETQ. Trimming took 3 bases from V and 6 from J, leaving 18 bases between them. The CDR3 spells CASSSRPSRGSEAFF. The DNA for the CDR3 is TGCGCCAGCAGCTCCCGCCCGTCAAGGGGGTCTGAAGCTTTCTTT.

The chain links TRBV2 to TRBJ2-7; D is ambiguous. V was trimmed by 5 bases and J by 2 bases, leaving 10 bases between them. The CDR3 runs to 13 residues. CDR1 is SNHLY and CDR2 is FYNNEI in the germline V gene. The CDR3: CASSISSTYEQYF. CDR3 nucleotides: TGTGCCAGCAGTATCTCGAGCACCTACGAGCAGTACTTC.

The chain's CDR3 is CASAGTRGYNEQFF. For the CDR3, the DNA is TGTGCCAGCGCCGGGACTCGGGGCTACAATGAGCAGTTCTTC. The V and J genes are TRBV2 and TRBJ2-1; perhaps TRBD2 as D (6 bases). The germline CDR1 and CDR2 sequences are SNHLY and FYNNEI. Trimming removed 8 bases at V and 3 bases at J, with 14 bases between. CDR3 length: 14 residues.

The chain carries TRBV5-1 and TRBJ2-5; TRBD1 matches 8 bases. The CDR3 consists of 13 residues. The V and J ends lost 7 bases and 4 bases, in that order; junction bases with no gene match: 6. Germline V gene lookup returns CDR1 SGHRS and CDR2 YFSETQ. The CDR3 region is CASSTGDGETQYF. CDR3 DNA sequence: TGCGCCAGCTCGACAGGGGATGGAGAGACCCAGTACTTC.

This clone occurred once. The rearrangement uses TRBV5-4 and TRBJ1-4; 7 bases match TRBD1. The CDR3 sequence is 15 residues long. J lost 3 bases, V lost 0 bases, and 2 bases had no gene match. Germline loops: CDR1 SGHNT, CDR2 YYREEE (reference sequence). CDR3 residues: CASSLAGTANEKLFF. The DNA for the CDR3 is TGTGCCAGCAGCTTGGCCGGGACAGCTAATGAAAAACTGTTTTTT.

The rearrangement joins TRBV15 to TRBJ2-1; 7 bases fit TRBD2. The CDR3 has 17 residues. Per germline, CDR1 LNHNV and CDR2 YYDKDF (reference sequence). Germline trimming cut 0 bases from V and 0 bases from J; bases unmatched to any gene: 5. CDR3 loop: CATSRDRGGSSYNEQFF. DNA for the CDR3: TGTGCCACCAGCAGAGATCGGGGAGGGAGCTCCTACAATGAGCAGTTCTTC.

The V call is TRBV7-2, the J call TRBJ2-5, with TRBD2 identical over 9 bases. The V gene's germline CDR1 is SGHTA and CDR2 FQGNSA. V was pared by 3 bases and J by 4 bases, with 9 bases of the junction left unmatched. The CDR3 spans 16 residues. CDR3 DNA sequence: TGTGCCAGCAGCTTCAACGGCGGGAGGGGAGGAGAGACCCAGTACTTC. Translation: CASSFNGGRGGETQYF.

This clone was seen a single time. This sequence joins TRBV11-3 and TRBJ1-5; D gene ambiguous. Trimming took 3 bases from V and 3 from J, leaving 18 bases between them. Germline V gene data show CDR1 as SGHNT and CDR2 as YENEEA. This CDR3 spans 17 amino acids. The CDR3 region has the DNA TGTGCCAGCAGCTTTAGTCCCTTCGGTGGGCACAATCAGCCCCAGCATTTT. Translated: CASSFSPFGGHNQPQHF.

The chain couples TRBV13 to TRBJ2-7; 10 bases fit TRBD2. Germline V gene sequence: CDR1 PRHDT, CDR2 FYEKMQ (reference sequence). The CDR3 contains 15 residues. V shed 7 bases, J shed 3 bases, and the junction held 9 bases outside the gene matches. Here the CDR3 DNA reads TGTGCCAGCAAGGCCCAGCGGGAGGGGAGCTACGAGCAGTACTTC. Amino acids: CASKAQREGSYEQYF. Full variable domain (outside the CDR3, taken from reference TRBV13 and TRBJ2-7): AAGVIQSPRHLIKEKRETATLKCYPIPRHDTVYWYQQGPGQDPQFLISFYEKMQSDKGSIPDRFSAQQFSDYHSELNMSSLELGDSALYFCASKAQREGSYEQYFGPGTRLTVT.

This clone was counted only a few times. The chain employs TRBV30 and TRBJ1-5; TRBD1 aligns across 7 bases. With V trimmed by 4 bases and J by 6 bases, 6 bases remained unmatched. The CDR3 loop spans 13 amino acids. Germline CDR1 is GTSNPN and CDR2 is SVGIG (reference sequence). The CDR3 DNA reads TGTGCCTGGACACAGGGGACGTTTCAGCCCCAGCATTTT. This sequence encodes CAWTQGTFQPQHF.

V and J are TRBV12-5 and TRBJ1-1; D unresolved. Germline CDR1 and CDR2: LGHNT and FRNRAP. Trimming shortened V by 6 bases and J by 1 base, and 9 bases separated the two germline ends. CDR3 length: 13 amino acids. The CDR3 reads CASGLAANTEAFF. The DNA of the CDR3 is TGTGCTAGTGGCCTGGCCGCGAACACTGAAGCTTTCTTT.

This chain uses TRBV28 with TRBJ1-2, with D hard to call. V shed 2 bases and J shed 3 bases, with 10 bases lying between them. The CDR3 consists of 14 residues. The germline V gene has CDR1 MDHEN and CDR2 SYDVKM. The CDR3 DNA reads as TGTGCCAGCAGTTTAGAGGGCAGTCACTATGGCTACACCTTC. This codes for CASSLEGSHYGYTF.

This clone was counted a single time. J is TRBJ1-5 and V is TRBV30, with D possibly matching TRBD1 (6 bases). CDR3 length equals 15 residues. Germline V gene data show CDR1 as GTSNPN and CDR2 as SVGIG (reference sequence). V was clipped by 2 bases and J by 11 bases, with 22 bases between them. The CDR3 sequence: CAWSRGAGAMGTQHF. CDR3 bases: TGTGCCTGGAGTCGGGGGGCGGGCGCAATGGGGACCCAGCATTTT.